The source of this T cell receptor (beta chain) is a study of CD8 T cells in ankylosing spondylitis. TCRdb used MiXCR to reprocess the 5' RACE reads, holding one entry per CDR3 protein. The table includes 190,000 or so distinct CDR3 sequences, 10% to 15% detected once. The CDR3 is 14 residues long. After removal of 11 bases from V and 5 bases from J, the junction contained 12 bases not matched to a gene. The germline CDR1 and CDR2 sequences are SEHNR and FQNEAQ (reference sequence). The chain employs TRBV7-9 and TRBJ2-1; 7 positions agree with TRBD2. This TCR was sampled from a male donor with ankylosing spondylitis or in good health (not recorded which). The sequencing input was blood, either unsorted or a sorted T cell fraction (not recorded which). This CDR3 is CASGGTSGHNEQFF. CDR3 DNA sequence: TGTGCCTCCGGGGGGACCAGCGGCCACAATGAGCAGTTCTTC.